Listed below are T cell receptor beta chains from one sample, sequenced in a study of type 1 and type 2 diabetes patients. TCRdb reprocessed the multiplex PCR reads with MiXCR, giving one entry per CDR3 protein. The sample shows about 290,000 distinct CDR3 sequences, 47% of them seen only once. Specimen: peripheral blood mononuclear cells (PBMCs). The receptors here all came from a young man with type 2 diabetes. CDR3s include the opening cysteine and the closing phenylalanine or tryptophan. The D gene is left open where the match is weak.

v_gene	j_gene	d_gene	len	CDR3aa
TRBV7-8	TRBJ1-1	TRBD1	15	CASVRDRGWYTEAFF
TRBV5-1	TRBJ2-5	TRBD1	15	CASSLFGQGKETQYF
TRBV5-6	TRBJ1-2	-	12	CASSSQHYGYTF
TRBV4-3	TRBJ2-3	-	14	CASSPRAGTDTQYF
TRBV10-3	TRBJ2-5	-	15	CAISESVTRGREQYF
TRBV15	-	-	17	CATSRSQWAGVSSEQFF
TRBV6-5	TRBJ2-7	TRBD2	15	CASSYASGVSYEQYF
TRBV30	TRBJ2-7	-	13	CAWSVGGAGEQYF
TRBV29-1	TRBJ2-5	-	15	CSVDTSEKEEETQYF
TRBV7-2	TRBJ1-1	-	14	CASRPQGFNTEAFF
TRBV28	TRBJ1-2	-	15	CATTRVGQGNYGYTF
TRBV7-2	TRBJ2-3	-	12	CASSQGPDTQYF
TRBV30	TRBJ1-1	TRBD1	13	CAWGGQRASEAFF
TRBV2	TRBJ1-6	-	13	CATSRESNSPLHF
TRBV11-1	TRBJ2-5	-	14	CASSNAQGGETQYF
TRBV4-3	TRBJ2-3	-	16	CASSQGFSLATDTQYF
TRBV20-1	TRBJ1-5	-	14	CSALRGYGVQPQHF
TRBV7-3	TRBJ2-1	TRBD1	15	CASSHDRGRKNEQFF
TRBV19	TRBJ2-5	-	15	CASSISFGSQETQYF
TRBV11-1	TRBJ1-6	-	17	CASSLEVYSSRGSPLHF
TRBV7-9	TRBJ2-3	-	15	CASSYAGAATDTQYF
TRBV13	TRBJ2-7	-	14	CASSLGAGPYEQYF
TRBV27	TRBJ2-5	-	14	CASSSDSRGETQYF
TRBV27	TRBJ2-5	-	16	CASSTNFQSLQETQYF
TRBV19	TRBJ2-7	-	17	CASSTRHPATTTYEQYF
TRBV6-1	TRBJ2-1	TRBD2	14	CASTGTSGSNEQFF
TRBV6-5	TRBJ1-3	-	13	CASGSISGNTIYF
TRBV27	TRBJ2-3	-	14	CASSRLPDQDTQYF
TRBV12-5	TRBJ1-4	TRBD1	16	CASGLLPGGRNEKLFF
TRBV2	TRBJ2-1	-	11	CASTGWWEQFF
TRBV12-5	TRBJ2-3	-	17	CASGLEGVGPNTDTQYF
TRBV6-5	TRBJ2-5	-	16	CASSNTLGRGQETQYF
TRBV6-5	TRBJ2-3	-	17	CASSYSGGWSSTDTQYF
TRBV5-1	TRBJ2-7	-	15	CASSPNPGSLGEQYF
TRBV15	TRBJ2-1	TRBD2	14	CATRGGGNYNEQFF
TRBV30	TRBJ2-3	TRBD2	14	CAWSTSGLTDTQYF
TRBV7-6	TRBJ1-2	-	15	CASSLDPGPNYGYTF
TRBV10-3	TRBJ1-2	-	13	CASSGAGYYGYTF
TRBV28	TRBJ2-5	-	15	CASSQVGQLRETQYF
TRBV10-3	TRBJ1-1	-	14	CATQSGGSNTEAFF
TRBV12-5	TRBJ2-7	-	13	CASGLASLGEQYF
TRBV19	TRBJ1-5	-	15	CASSIGLGGGQPQHF
TRBV18	TRBJ1-2	-	14	CASSPRDGSYGYTF
TRBV20-1	TRBJ1-2	-	11	CSAATGYGYTF
TRBV28	TRBJ1-1	-	14	CASSPGRWNTEAFF
TRBV12-3/TRBV12-4	TRBJ1-6	-	13	CASSLAGYSPLHF
TRBV5-6	TRBJ2-1	-	14	CASLKGTDLREQFF
TRBV10-3	TRBJ2-7	-	13	CAIKGADAYEQYF
TRBV20-1	TRBJ1-2	TRBD1	14	CSARQEDRGYGYTF
TRBV27	TRBJ2-7	-	16	CAGSLSAGSRSYEQYF